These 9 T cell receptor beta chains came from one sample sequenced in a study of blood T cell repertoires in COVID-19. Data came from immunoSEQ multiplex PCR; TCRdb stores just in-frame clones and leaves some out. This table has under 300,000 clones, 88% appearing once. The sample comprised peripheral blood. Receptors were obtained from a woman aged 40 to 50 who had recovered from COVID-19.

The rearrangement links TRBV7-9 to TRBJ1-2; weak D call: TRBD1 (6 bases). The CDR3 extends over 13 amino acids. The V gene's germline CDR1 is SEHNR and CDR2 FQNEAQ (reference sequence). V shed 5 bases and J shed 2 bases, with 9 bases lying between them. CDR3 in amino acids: CASSLQGNYGYTF. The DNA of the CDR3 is TGTGCCAGCAGCCTACAGGGAAACTATGGCTACACCTTC.

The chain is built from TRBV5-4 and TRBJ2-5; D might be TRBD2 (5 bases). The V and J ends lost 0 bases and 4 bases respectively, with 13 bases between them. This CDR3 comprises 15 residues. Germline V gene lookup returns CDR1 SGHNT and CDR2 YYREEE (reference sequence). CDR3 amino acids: CASSLVPGLGETQYF. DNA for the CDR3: TGTGCCAGCAGCTTGGTCCCGGGGTTAGGAGAGACCCAGTACTTC.

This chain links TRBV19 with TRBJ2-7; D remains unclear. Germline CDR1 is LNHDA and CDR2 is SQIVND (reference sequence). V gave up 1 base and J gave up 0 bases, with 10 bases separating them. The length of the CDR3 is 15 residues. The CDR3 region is CASSIGQASSYEQYF. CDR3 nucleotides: TGTGCCAGTAGTATAGGGCAGGCGAGCTCCTACGAGCAGTACTTC.

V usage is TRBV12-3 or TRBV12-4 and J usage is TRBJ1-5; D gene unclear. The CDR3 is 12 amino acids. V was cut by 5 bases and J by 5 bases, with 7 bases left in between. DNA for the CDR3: TGTGCCAGCAGTCCGCGGCATCAGCCCCAGCATTTT. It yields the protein CASSPRHQPQHF.

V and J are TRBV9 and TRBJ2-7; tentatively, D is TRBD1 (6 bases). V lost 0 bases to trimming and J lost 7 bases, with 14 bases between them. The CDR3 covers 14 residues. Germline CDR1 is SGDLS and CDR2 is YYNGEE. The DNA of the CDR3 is TGTGCCAGCAGCGTAGGGGCCAGGGGCCTGGAGCAGTACTTC. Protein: CASSVGARGLEQYF.

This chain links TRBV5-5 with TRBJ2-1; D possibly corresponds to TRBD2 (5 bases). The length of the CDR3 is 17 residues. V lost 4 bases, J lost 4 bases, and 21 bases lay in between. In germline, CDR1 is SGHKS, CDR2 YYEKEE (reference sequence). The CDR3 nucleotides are TGTGCCAGCAGCCCGAGGGCCCTTTCCCTCAGTTACAATGAGCAGTTCTTC. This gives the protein CASSPRALSLSYNEQFF.

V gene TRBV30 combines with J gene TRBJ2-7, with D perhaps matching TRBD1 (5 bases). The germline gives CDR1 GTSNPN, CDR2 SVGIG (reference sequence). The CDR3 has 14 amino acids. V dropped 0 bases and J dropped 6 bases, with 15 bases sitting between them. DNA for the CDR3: TGTGCCTGGAGTGTACGCAGGGCCCCCTTCGAGCAGTACTTC. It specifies CAWSVRRAPFEQYF.

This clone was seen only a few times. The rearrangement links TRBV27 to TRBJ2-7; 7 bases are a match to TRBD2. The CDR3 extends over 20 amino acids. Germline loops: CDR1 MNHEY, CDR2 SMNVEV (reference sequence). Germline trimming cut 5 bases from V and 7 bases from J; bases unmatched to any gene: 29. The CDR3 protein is CASSPPGWGGRGTRPGEQYF. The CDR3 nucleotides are TGTGCCAGCAGTCCTCCCGGGTGGGGAGGGAGAGGGACCCGCCCGGGGGAGCAGTACTTC.

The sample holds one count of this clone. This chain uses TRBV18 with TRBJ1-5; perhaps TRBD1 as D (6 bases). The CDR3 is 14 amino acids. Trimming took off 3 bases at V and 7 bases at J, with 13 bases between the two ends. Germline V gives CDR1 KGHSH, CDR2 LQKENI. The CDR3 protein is CASSPNRAGQPQHF. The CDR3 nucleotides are TGTGCCAGCTCACCCAACAGGGCTGGGCAGCCCCAGCATTTT. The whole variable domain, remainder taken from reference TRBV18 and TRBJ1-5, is NAGVMQNPRHLVRRRGQEARLRCSPMKGHSHVYWYRQLPEEGLKFMVYLQKENIIDESGMPKERFSAEFPKEGPSILRIQQVVRGDSAAYFCASSPNRAGQPQHFGDGTRLSIL.